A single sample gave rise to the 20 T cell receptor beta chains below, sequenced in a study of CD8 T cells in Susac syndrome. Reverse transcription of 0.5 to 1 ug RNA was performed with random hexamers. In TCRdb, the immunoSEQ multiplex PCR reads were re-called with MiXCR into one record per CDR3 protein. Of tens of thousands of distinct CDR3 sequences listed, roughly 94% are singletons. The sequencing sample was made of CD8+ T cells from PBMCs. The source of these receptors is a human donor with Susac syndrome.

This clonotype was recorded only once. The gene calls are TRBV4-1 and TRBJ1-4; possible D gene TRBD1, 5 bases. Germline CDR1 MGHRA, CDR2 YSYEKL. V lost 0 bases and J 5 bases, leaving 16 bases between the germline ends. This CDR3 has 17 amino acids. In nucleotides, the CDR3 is TGCGCCAGCAGCCAAGAGGAGGGGAGGCCCGACAATGAAAAACTGTTTTTT. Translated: CASSQEEGRPDNEKLFF.

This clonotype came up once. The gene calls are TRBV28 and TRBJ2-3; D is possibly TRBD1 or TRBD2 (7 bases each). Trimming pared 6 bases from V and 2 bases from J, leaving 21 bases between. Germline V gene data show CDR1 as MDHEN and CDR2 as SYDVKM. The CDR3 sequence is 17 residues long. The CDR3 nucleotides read TGTGCCAGCAGAGCAGGGGGATCGGGGGGACCCACAGATACGCAGTATTTT. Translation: CASRAGGSGGPTDTQYF.

CDR3 coding DNA: TGTGCCAGCAGCTACCTCGTGGGAGGAGGAGATACGCAGTATTTT. Translated, it gives CASSYLVGGGDTQYF. The chain couples TRBV7-2 to TRBJ2-3; possibly TRBD2 for D (6 bases). Trimming stripped 4 bases from V and 5 bases from J, with 16 bases between. This CDR3 has 15 residues. CDR1 and CDR2 (germline): SGHTA, FQGNSA. The full variable domain, in which reference TRBV7-2 and TRBJ2-3 provide the parts outside the CDR3, is GAGVSQSPSNKVTEKGKDVELRCDPISGHTALYWYRQSLGQGLEFLIYFQGNSAPDKSGLPSDRFSAERTGGSVSTLTIQRTQQEDSAVYLCASSYLVGGGDTQYFGPGTRLTVL.

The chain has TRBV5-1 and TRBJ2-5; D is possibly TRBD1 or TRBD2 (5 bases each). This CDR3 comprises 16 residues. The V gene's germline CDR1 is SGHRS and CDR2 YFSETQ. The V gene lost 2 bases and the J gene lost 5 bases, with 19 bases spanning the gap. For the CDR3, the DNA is TGCGCCAGCAGCTTAGATATGACAGCCTCGGGGGAGACCCAGTACTTC. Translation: CASSLDMTASGETQYF.

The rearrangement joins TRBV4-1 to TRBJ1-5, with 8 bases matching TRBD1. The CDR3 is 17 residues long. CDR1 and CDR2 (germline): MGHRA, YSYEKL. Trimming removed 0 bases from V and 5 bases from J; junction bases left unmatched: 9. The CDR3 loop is CASSQDPGRGRDQPQHF. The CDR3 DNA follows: TGCGCCAGCAGCCAAGATCCAGGCAGGGGGCGTGATCAGCCCCAGCATTTT.

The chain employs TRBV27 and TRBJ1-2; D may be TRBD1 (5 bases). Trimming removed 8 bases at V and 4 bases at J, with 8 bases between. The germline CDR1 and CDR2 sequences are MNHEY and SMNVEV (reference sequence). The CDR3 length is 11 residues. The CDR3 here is CASLGGYGYTF. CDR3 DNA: TGTGCCAGCCTCGGGGGCTATGGCTACACCTTC.

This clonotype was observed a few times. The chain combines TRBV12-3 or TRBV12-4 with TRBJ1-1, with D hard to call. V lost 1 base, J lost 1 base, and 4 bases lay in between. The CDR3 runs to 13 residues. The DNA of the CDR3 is TGTGCCAGCAGTTTAGGGTGGAACACTGAAGCTTTCTTT. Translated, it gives CASSLGWNTEAFF.

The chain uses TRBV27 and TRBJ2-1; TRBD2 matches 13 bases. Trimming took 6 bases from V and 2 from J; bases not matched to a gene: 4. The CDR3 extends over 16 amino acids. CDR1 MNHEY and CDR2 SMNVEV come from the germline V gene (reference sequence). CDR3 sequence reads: CASRPGTSGTYNEQFF. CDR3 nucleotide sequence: TGTGCCAGCAGGCCGGGGACTAGCGGGACCTACAATGAGCAGTTCTTC.

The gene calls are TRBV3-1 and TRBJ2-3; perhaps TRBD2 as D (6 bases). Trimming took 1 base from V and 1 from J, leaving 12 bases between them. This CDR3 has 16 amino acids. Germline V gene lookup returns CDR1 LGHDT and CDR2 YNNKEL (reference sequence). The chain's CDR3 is CASSQAILAGTDTQYF. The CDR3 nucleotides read TGTGCCAGCAGCCAAGCGATCTTAGCGGGCACAGATACGCAGTATTTT.

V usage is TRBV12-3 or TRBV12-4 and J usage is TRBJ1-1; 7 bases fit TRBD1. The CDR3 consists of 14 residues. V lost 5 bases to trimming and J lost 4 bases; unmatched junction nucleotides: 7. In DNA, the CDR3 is TGTGCCAGCAGTCCAGGGGGACTAGGCACTGAAGCTTTCTTT. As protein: CASSPGGLGTEAFF.

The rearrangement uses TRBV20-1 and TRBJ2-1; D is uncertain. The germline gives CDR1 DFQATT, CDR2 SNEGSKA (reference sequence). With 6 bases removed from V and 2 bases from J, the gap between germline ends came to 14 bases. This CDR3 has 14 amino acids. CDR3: CSAPIGWTYNEQFF. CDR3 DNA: TGCAGTGCCCCGATCGGGTGGACCTACAATGAGCAGTTCTTC.

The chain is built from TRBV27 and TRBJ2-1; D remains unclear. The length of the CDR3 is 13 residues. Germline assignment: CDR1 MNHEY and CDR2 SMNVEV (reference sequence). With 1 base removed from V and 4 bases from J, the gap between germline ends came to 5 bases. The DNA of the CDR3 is TGTGCCAGCAGTTTATACGGTTACAATGAGCAGTTCTTC. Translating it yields CASSLYGYNEQFF.

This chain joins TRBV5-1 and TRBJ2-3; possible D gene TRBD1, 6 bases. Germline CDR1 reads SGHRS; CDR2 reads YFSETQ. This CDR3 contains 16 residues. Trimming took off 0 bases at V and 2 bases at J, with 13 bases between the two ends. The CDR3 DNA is TGCGCCAGCAGCTTGGAGCCAGGGGTATACACAGATACGCAGTATTTT. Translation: CASSLEPGVYTDTQYF.

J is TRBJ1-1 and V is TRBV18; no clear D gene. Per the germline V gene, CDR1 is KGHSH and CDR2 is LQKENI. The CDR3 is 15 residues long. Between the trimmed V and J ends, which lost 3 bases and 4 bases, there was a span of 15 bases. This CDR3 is CASSPDPMVGTEAFF. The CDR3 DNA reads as TGTGCCAGCTCACCTGATCCGATGGTCGGCACTGAAGCTTTCTTT.

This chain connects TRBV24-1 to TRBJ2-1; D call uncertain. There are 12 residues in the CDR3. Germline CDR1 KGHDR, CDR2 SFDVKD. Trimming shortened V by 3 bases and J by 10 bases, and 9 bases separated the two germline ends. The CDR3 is CATSDASSEQFF. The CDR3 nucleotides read TGTGCCACCAGTGATGCGAGCTCCGAGCAGTTCTTC.

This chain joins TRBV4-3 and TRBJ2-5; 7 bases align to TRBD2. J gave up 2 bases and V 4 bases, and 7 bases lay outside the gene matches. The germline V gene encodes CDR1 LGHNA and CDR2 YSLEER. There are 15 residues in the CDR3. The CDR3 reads CASSPGLGSQETQYF. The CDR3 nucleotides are TGCGCCAGCAGCCCCGGACTAGGATCGCAAGAGACCCAGTACTTC.

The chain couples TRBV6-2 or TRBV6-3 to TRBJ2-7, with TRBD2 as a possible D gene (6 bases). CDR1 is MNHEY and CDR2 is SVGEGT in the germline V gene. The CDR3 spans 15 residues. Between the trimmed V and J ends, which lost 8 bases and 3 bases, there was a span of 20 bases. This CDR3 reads CASRGEDGPFYEQYF. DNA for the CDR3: TGTGCCAGCCGAGGGGAGGACGGCCCGTTCTACGAGCAGTACTTC.

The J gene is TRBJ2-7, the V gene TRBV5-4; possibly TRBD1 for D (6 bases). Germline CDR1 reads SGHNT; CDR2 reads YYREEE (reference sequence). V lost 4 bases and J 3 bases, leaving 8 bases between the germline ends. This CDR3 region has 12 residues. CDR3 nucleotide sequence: TGTGCCAGCAGCAAGGACAGCTACGAGCAGTACTTC. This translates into CASSKDSYEQYF.

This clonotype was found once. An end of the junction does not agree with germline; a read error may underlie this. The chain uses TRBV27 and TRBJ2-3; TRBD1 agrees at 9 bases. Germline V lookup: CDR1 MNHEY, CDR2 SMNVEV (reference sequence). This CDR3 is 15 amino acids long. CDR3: CASSISGTGIDTQYF. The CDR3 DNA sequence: TGTGCCAGCAGTATATCCGGGACAGGGATAGATACGCAGTATTTT.

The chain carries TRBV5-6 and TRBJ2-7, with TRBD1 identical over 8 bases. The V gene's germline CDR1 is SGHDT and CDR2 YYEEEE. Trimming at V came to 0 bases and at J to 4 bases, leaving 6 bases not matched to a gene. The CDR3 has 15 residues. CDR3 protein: CASSLDGQGMYEQYF. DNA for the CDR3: TGTGCCAGCAGCTTGGACGGACAGGGTATGTACGAGCAGTACTTC. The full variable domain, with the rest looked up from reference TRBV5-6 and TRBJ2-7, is DAGVTQSPTHLIKTRGQQVTLRCSPKSGHDTVSWYQQALGQGPQFIFQYYEEEERQRGNFPDRFSGHQFPNYSSELNVNALLLGDSALYLCASSLDGQGMYEQYFGPGTRLTVT.